What follows are 8 T cell receptor beta chains derived from one specimen sequenced in a study of cytomegalovirus exposure and HLA in healthy donors. The PCR had 60 Vbeta and 13 Jbeta primers. Measured with immunoSEQ multiplex PCR; TCRdb has only the in-frame clones, and not every one. The table includes some 150,000 clones, approximately 82% detected once. Sequencing was performed on PBMCs. All receptors derive from a woman in her fifties or sixties in good health and CMV-seropositive.

The chain joins TRBV7-8 to TRBJ2-3; 15 nucleotides match TRBD2. CDR3 size: 17 residues. Trimming cost V 5 bases and J 6 bases; bases outside gene matches: 9. Germline assignment: CDR1 SGHVS and CDR2 FQNEAQ. CDR3 sequence: CASSPRTSGGAKDTQYF. The CDR3 DNA sequence: TGTGCCAGCAGCCCACGGACTAGCGGGGGGGCTAAGGATACGCAGTATTTT. Based on the CDR3 plus reference TRBV7-8 and TRBJ2-3, the full variable domain is GAGVSQSPRYKVAKRGQDVALRCDPISGHVSLFWYQQALGQGPEFLTYFQNEAQLDKSGLPSDRFFAERPEGSVSTLKIQRTQQEDSAVYLCASSPRTSGGAKDTQYFGPGTRLTVL.

This clone was picked up a small number of times. J is TRBJ2-1 and V is TRBV9; 8 bases agree with TRBD2. Trimming took 3 bases from V and 4 from J; bases not matched to a gene: 9. CDR1 SGDLS and CDR2 YYNGEE come from the germline V gene. The CDR3 runs to 16 residues. The CDR3 DNA sequence: TGTGCCAGCAGCGGGGGGGTAGCGGGGATGTACAATGAGCAGTTCTTC. Its translation: CASSGGVAGMYNEQFF.

The chain has TRBV5-5 and TRBJ1-2; a possible D gene is TRBD1 (6 bases). With 1 base removed from V and 3 bases from J, the gap between germline ends came to 10 bases. From germline, CDR1 is SGHKS and CDR2 YYEKEE (reference sequence). The CDR3 consists of 14 residues. The DNA for the CDR3 is TGTGCCAGCAGCTTGTTCTCAGGGGACTATGGCTACACCTTC. The encoded protein is CASSLFSGDYGYTF.

The J gene is TRBJ2-7, the V gene TRBV11-2; D is unresolved. Per germline, CDR1 SGHAT and CDR2 FQNNGV. The CDR3 spans 14 residues. The V and J ends lost 0 bases and 3 bases respectively, with 9 bases between them. Written as DNA, the CDR3 is TGTGCCAGCAGCTTAGATCGTCAACACTACGAGCAGTACTTC. It specifies CASSLDRQHYEQYF. Full variable domain (missing parts from reference TRBV11-2 and TRBJ2-7): EAGVAQSPRYKIIEKRQSVAFWCNPISGHATLYWYQQILGQGPKLLIQFQNNGVVDDSQLPKDRFSAERLKGVDSTLKIQPAKLEDSAVYLCASSLDRQHYEQYFGPGTRLTVT.

CDR3 DNA: TGCGCCAGCAGCTTGTTCAAGGAGTCTAGCACAGATACGCAGTATTTT. Encoded protein: CASSLFKESSTDTQYF. The chain uses TRBV5-1 and TRBJ2-3, with D unclear. The germline V gene encodes CDR1 SGHRS and CDR2 YFSETQ. This CDR3 is 16 amino acids long. Trimming pared 1 base from V and 0 bases from J, leaving 12 bases between.

The rearrangement joins TRBV7-8 to TRBJ2-1, with D possibly being TRBD1 (7 bases). V shed 0 bases and J shed 8 bases, with 14 bases lying between them. The CDR3 runs to 15 residues. CDR1 is SGHVS, CDR2 FQNEAQ, per germline. The CDR3 DNA reads TGTGCCAGCAGCTTAGCGGAGGGGGCTAGGCATGAGCAGTTCTTC. This sequence encodes CASSLAEGARHEQFF.

V and J are TRBV7-2 and TRBJ2-7; D gene uncertain. Germline assignment: CDR1 SGHTA and CDR2 FQGNSA. This CDR3 region has 14 residues. V was shortened by 4 bases and J by 4 bases, with 14 bases between the two germline ends. The CDR3 sequence is CASSSDLPTYEQYF. The CDR3 DNA sequence: TGTGCCAGCAGCTCAGACCTCCCGACTTACGAGCAGTACTTC.

The rearrangement joins TRBV2 to TRBJ2-4, with 9 nucleotides matching TRBD1. Germline trimming cut 5 bases from V and 2 bases from J; bases unmatched to any gene: 16. The germline V gene encodes CDR1 SNHLY and CDR2 FYNNEI. This CDR3 has 19 residues. This chain's CDR3 is CASSPGNLGQGPTKNIQYF. CDR3 sequence (DNA): TGTGCCAGCAGTCCAGGGAATTTGGGACAGGGCCCAACCAAAAACATTCAGTACTTC.